This T cell receptor beta chain is from a study of radiotherapy plus CTLA-4 blockade in lung cancer. On the study more broadly: Overall, 18% of patients showed an objective response, while over 25% attained disease control.

Whole-study results and caveats: In blood, early T cell clone dynamics reportedly predicted response best, together with interferon-beta. Radiotherapy with ipilimumab was followed by blood expansion of tumor-derived clones.

Germline CDR1 is MGHDK and CDR2 is SYGVNS. V trimming: 3 bases; J trimming: 9 bases; junction bases outside the gene matches: 7. The CDR3 contains 14 residues. The table came from immunoSEQ multiplex PCR; TCRdb's copy has only in-frame clones and leaves some out. The sample has tens of thousands of clones, 71% seen once. Worth noting for this clone: What it binds is unknown.

Sequenced here: peripheral blood, sampled from a patient treated with radiotherapy plus ipilimumab. The chain couples TRBV25-1 to TRBJ2-3; 9 bases agree with TRBD2. This TCR was sampled from a human donor with non-small cell lung cancer whose response to radiotherapy plus ipilimumab could not be evaluated. DNA for the CDR3: TGTGCCAGCAGTGACAGGCTAGCGGGAAGGACGCAGTATTTT. It specifies CASSDRLAGRTQYF.